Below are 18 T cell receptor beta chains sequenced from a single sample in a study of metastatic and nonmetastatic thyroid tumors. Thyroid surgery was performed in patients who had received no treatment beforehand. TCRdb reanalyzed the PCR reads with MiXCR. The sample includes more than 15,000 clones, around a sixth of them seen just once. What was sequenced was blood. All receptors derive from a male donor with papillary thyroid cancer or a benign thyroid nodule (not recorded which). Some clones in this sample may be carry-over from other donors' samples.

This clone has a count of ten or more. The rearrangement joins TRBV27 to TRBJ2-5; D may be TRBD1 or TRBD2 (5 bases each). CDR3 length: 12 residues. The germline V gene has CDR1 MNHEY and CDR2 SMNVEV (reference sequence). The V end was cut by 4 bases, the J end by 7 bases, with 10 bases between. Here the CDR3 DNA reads TGTGCCAGCAGTTGGGACCGTCGGACCCAGTACTTC. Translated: CASSWDRRTQYF.

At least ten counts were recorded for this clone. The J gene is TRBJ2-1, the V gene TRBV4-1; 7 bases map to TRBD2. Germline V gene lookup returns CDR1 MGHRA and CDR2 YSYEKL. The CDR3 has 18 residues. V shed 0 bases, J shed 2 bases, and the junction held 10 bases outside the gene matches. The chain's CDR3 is CASSQDDVAGGPYNEQFF. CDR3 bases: TGCGCCAGCAGCCAAGATGACGTAGCGGGTGGGCCCTACAATGAGCAGTTCTTC.

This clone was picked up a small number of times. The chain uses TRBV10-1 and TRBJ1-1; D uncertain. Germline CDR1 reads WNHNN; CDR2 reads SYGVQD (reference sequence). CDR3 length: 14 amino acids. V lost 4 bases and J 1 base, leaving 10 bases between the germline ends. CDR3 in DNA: TGCGCCAGCAGTGGAGACCAGTCGAACACTGAAGCTTTCTTT. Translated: CASSGDQSNTEAFF.

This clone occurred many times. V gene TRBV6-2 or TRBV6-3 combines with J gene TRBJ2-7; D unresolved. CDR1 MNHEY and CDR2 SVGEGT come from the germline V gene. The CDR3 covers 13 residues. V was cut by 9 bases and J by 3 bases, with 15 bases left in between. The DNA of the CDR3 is TGTGCCAGTCGCCGGTCCGCCGACTACGAGCAGTACTTC. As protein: CASRRSADYEQYF.

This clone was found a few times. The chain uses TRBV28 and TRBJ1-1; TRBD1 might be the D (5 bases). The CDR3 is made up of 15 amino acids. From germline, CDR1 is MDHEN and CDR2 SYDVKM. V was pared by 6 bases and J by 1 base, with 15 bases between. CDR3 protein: CASRGTPDTNTEAFF. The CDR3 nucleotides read TGTGCCAGCAGGGGGACGCCGGACACGAACACTGAAGCTTTCTTT.

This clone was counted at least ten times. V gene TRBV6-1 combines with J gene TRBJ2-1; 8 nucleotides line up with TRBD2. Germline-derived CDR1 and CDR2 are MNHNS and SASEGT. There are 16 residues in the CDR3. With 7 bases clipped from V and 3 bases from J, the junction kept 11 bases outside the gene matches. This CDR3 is CASNTQLAEYYNEQFF. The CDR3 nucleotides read TGTGCCAGCAATACCCAACTAGCGGAGTACTACAATGAGCAGTTCTTC.

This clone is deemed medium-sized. This CDR3 reads CASSDAGFQEYF. The CDR3 DNA reads as TGTGCCAGCAGTGACGCAGGGTTTCAGGAGTATTTT. The V call is TRBV25-1, the J call TRBJ2-3, with D tentatively TRBD1 (5 bases). The ends were cut back, 3 bases at V and 13 bases at J, with 14 bases in the middle. CDR3 length equals 12 residues. Germline V lookup: CDR1 MGHDK, CDR2 SYGVNS.

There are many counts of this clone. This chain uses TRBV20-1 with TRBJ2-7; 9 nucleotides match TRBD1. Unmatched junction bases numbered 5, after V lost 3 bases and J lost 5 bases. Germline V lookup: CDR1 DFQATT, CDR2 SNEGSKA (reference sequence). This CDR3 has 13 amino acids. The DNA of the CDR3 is TGCAGTGCTAGGGGGACAGGGATCGACGAGCAGTACTTC. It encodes CSARGTGIDEQYF.

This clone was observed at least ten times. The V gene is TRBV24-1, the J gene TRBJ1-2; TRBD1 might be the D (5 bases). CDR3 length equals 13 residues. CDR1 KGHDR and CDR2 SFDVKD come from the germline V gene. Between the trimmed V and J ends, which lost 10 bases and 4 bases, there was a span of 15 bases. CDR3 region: CATGGDGVYGYTF. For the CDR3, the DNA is TGTGCCACTGGAGGGGACGGCGTCTATGGCTACACCTTC.

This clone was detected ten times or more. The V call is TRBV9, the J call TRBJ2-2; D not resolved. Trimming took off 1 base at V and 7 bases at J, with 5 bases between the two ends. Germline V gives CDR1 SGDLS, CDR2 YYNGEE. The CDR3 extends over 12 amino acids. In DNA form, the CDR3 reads TGTGCCAGCAGCGTACGGGTCGGGGAGCTGTTTTTT. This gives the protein CASSVRVGELFF.

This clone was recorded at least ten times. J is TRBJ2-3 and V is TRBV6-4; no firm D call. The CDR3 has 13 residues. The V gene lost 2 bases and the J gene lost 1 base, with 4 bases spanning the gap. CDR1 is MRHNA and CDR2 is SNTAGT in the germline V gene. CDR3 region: CASSDRGTDTQYF. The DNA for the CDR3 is TGTGCCAGCAGTGACAGGGGCACAGATACGCAGTATTTT.

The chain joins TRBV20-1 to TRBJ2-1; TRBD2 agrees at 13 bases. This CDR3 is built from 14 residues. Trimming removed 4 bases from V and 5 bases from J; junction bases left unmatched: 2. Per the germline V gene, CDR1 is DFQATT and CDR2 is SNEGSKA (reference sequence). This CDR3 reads CSATGLAGDNEQFF. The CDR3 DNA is TGCAGTGCTACCGGACTAGCGGGAGACAATGAGCAGTTCTTC.

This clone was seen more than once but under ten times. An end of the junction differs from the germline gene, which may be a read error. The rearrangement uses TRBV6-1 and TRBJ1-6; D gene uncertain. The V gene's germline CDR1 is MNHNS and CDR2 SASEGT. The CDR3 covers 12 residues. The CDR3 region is CASSEKNSSLHF. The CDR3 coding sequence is TGTGCCAGCAGTGAAAAAAATTCATCCCTCCACTTT.

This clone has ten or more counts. The CDR3 here is CASSLRSIGINQPQHF. For the CDR3, the DNA is TGTGCCAGCAGCTTGCGTTCGATAGGGATCAATCAGCCCCAGCATTTT. The rearrangement links TRBV5-5 to TRBJ1-5; D ambiguous. Trimming stripped 1 base from V and 3 bases from J, with 14 bases between. This CDR3 region has 16 residues. CDR1 and CDR2 from the germline V gene are SGHKS and YYEKEE (reference sequence).

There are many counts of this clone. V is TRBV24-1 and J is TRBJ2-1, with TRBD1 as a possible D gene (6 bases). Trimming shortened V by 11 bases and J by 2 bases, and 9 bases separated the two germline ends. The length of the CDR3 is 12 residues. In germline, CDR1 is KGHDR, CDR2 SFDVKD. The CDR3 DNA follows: TGTGCCAGCAGGGGTGCCTACAATGAGCAGTTCTTC. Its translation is CASRGAYNEQFF.

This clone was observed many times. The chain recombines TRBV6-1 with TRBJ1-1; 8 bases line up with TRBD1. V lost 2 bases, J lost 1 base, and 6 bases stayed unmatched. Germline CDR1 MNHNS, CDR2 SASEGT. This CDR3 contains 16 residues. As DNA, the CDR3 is TGTGCCAGCAGTGAACCGACAGGGGCCCCGAACACTGAAGCTTTCTTT. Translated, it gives CASSEPTGAPNTEAFF.

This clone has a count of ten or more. This CDR3 is CASSSGLAGSTDTQYF. CDR3 coding DNA: TGTGCCAGCAGTTCCGGACTAGCGGGAAGCACAGATACGCAGTATTTT. This rearrangement joins TRBV6-2 or TRBV6-3 to TRBJ2-3; TRBD2 agrees at 12 bases. Germline-derived CDR1 and CDR2 are MNHEY and SVGEGT. The V and J ends lost 4 bases and 0 bases, in that order; junction bases with no gene match: 2. The CDR3 loop spans 16 amino acids.

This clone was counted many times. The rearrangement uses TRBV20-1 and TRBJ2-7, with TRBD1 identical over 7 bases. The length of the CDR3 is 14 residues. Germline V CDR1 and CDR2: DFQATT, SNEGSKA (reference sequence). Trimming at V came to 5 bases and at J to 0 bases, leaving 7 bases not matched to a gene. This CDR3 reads CSARGQRSSYEQYF. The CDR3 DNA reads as TGCAGTGCTCGGGGACAGAGGAGCTCCTACGAGCAGTACTTC.